This T cell receptor beta chain was recorded in a study of blood T cell repertoires in COVID-19. Whole-study context: Whether acute or convalescent, the COVID-19 samples came from the United States, Italy and Spain. Sources were T cells, B-cell-depleted T cells, or PBMCs; the material itself was cDNA or gDNA.

Original data processing: Using reference gene primer amplification, nucleated cell counts were estimated. The assay was immunoSEQ multiplex PCR, and TCRdb's table has in-frame clones only and misses some. V, J and clone size are those of that table, while D and trimming were read from the DNA. The table records some 97,000 clones, 90% to 95% of them present only once. V gave up 9 bases and J gave up 2 bases; unmatched junction bases: 12. CDR3 size: 16 residues. Per the germline V gene, CDR1 is LNHDA and CDR2 is SQIVND (reference sequence). The source of this sequence is a man aged 50-59 years with active COVID-19. V and J are TRBV19 and TRBJ2-3; 9 bases line up with TRBD2. The sequencing sample was made of peripheral blood. CDR3 DNA sequence: TGTGCCAGCTCGGAGGGTAGCGGGGGCTCCACAGATACGCAGTATTTT. Residues: CASSEGSGGSTDTQYF.